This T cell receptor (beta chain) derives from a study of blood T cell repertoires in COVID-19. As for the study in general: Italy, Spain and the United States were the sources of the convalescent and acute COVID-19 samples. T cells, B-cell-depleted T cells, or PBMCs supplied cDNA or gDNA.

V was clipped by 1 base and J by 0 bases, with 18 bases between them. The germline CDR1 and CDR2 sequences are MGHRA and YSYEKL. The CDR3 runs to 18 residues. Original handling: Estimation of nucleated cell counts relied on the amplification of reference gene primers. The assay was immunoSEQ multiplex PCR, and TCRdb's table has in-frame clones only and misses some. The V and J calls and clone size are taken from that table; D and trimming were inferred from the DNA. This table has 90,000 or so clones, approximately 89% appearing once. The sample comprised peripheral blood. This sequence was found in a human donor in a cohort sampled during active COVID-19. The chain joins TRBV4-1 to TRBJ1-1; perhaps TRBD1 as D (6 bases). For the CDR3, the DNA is TGCGCCAGCAGCCAAGCCCCTCCCCCGGGACATTTGAACACTGAAGCTTTCTTT. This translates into CASSQAPPPGHLNTEAFF.